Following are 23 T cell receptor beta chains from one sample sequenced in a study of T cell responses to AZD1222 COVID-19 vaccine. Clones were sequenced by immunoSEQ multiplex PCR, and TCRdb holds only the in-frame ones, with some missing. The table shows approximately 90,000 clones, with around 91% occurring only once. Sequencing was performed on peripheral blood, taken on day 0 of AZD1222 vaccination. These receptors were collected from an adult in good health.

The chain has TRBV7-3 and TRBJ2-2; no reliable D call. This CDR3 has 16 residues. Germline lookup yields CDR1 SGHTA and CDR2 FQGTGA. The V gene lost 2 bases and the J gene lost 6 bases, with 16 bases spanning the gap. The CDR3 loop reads CASSLSPLPRAGELFF. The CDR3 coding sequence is TGTGCCAGCAGCTTATCCCCCCTCCCAAGGGCCGGGGAGCTGTTTTTT.

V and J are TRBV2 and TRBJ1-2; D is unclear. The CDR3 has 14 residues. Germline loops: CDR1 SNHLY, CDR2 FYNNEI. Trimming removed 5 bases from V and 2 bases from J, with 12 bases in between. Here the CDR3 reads CASSTLAGNYGYTF. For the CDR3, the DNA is TGTGCCAGCAGTACATTAGCCGGGAACTATGGCTACACCTTC. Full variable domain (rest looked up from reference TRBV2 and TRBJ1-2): EPEVTQTPSHQVTQMGQEVILRCVPISNHLYFYWYRQILGQKVEFLVSFYNNEISEKSEIFDDQFSVERPDGSNFTLKIRSTKLEDSAMYFCASSTLAGNYGYTFGSGTRLTVV.

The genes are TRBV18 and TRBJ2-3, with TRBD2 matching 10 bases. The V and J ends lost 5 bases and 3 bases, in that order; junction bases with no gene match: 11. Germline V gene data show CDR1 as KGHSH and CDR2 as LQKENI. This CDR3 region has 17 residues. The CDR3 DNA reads TGTGCCAGCTCAACTCGGGCTAGCGGGGGCTTAACAGATACGCAGTATTTT. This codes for CASSTRASGGLTDTQYF.

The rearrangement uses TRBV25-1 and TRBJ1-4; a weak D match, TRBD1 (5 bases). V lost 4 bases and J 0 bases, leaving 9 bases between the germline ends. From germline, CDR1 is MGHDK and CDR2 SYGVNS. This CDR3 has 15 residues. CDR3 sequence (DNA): TGTGCCAGCAGTGGGGACCGAGCAACTAATGAAAAACTGTTTTTT. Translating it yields CASSGDRATNEKLFF.

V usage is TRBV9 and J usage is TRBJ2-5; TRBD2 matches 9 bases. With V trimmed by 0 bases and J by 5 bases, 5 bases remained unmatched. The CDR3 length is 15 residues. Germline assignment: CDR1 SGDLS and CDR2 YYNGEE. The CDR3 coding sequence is TGTGCCAGCAGCGTAGAGGCTAGCGGGGCCGAGACCCAGTACTTC. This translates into CASSVEASGAETQYF.

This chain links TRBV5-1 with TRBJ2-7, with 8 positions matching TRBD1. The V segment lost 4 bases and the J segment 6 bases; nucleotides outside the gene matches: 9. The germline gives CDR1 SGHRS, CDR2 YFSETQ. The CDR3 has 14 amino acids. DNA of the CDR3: TGCGCCAGCAGCCTTTGGACAGGGCAAACCGAGCAGTACTTC. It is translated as CASSLWTGQTEQYF.

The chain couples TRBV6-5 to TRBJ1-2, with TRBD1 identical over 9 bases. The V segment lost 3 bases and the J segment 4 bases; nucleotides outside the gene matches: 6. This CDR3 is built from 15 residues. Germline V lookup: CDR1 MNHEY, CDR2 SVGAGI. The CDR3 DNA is TGTGCCAGCAGTTATTCGACAGGGGGGGGCTATGGCTACACCTTC. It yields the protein CASSYSTGGGYGYTF.

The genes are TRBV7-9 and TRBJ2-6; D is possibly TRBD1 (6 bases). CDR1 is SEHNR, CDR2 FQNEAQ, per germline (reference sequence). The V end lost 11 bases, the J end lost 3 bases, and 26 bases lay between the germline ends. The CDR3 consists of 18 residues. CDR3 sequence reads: CAYREQGPSKYGANVLTF. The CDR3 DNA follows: TGTGCCTACAGGGAACAGGGCCCCTCTAAGTATGGGGCCAACGTCCTGACTTTC.

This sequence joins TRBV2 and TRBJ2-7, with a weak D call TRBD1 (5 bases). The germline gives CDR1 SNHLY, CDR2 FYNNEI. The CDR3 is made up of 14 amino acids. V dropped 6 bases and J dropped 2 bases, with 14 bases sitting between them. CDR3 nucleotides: TGTGCCAGCAGACCGGACCAAGGGGCCTACGAGCAGTACTTC. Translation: CASRPDQGAYEQYF.

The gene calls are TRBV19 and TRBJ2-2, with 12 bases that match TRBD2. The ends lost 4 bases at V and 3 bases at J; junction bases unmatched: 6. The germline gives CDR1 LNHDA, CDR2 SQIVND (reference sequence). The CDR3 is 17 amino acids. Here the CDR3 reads CASSRYGLAGYTGELFF. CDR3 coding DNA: TGTGCCAGTAGTAGATACGGACTAGCGGGGTACACCGGGGAGCTGTTTTTT.

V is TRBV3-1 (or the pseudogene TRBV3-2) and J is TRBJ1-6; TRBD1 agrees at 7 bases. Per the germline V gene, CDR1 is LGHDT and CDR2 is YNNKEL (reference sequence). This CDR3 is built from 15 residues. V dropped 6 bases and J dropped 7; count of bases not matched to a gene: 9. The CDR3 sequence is CASRRQGLENSPLHF. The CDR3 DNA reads TGTGCCAGCAGGCGACAGGGATTAGAAAATTCACCCCTCCACTTT.

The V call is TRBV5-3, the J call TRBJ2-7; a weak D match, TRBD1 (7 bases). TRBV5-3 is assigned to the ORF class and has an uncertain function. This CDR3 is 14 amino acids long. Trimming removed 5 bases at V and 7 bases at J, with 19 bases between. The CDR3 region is CARRGGGDLGEQYF. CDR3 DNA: TGTGCCAGAAGAGGAGGGGGCGACCTGGGGGAGCAGTACTTC.

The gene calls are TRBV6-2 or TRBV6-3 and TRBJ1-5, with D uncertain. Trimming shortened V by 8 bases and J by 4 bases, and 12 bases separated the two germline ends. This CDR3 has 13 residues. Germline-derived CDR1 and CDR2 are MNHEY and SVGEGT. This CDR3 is CASCRQLNQPQHF. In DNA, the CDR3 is TGTGCCAGCTGCCGGCAGCTGAATCAGCCCCAGCATTTT.

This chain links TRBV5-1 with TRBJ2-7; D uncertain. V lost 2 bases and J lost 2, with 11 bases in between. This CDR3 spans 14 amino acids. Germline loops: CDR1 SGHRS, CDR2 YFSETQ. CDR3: CASSFESNTYEQYF. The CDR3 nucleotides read TGCGCCAGCAGCTTTGAAAGCAATACCTACGAGCAGTACTTC. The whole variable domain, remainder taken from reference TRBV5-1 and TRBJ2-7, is KAGVTQTPRYLIKTRGQQVTLSCSPISGHRSVSWYQQTPGQGLQFLFEYFSETQRNKGNFPGRFSGRQFSNSRSEMNVSTLELGDSALYLCASSFESNTYEQYFGPGTRLTVT.

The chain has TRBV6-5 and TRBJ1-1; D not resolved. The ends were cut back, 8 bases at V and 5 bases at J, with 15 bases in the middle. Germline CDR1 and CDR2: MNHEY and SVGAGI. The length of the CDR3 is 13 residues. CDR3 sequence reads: CASFGYSGTEAFF. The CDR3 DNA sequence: TGTGCCAGCTTTGGATATTCGGGGACTGAAGCTTTCTTT.

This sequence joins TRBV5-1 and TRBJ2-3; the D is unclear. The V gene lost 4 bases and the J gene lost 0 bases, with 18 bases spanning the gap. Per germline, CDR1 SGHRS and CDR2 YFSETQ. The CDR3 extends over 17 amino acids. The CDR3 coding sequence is TGCGCCAGCAGCCCCAACTCCGACATACTTAGCACAGATACGCAGTATTTT. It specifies CASSPNSDILSTDTQYF. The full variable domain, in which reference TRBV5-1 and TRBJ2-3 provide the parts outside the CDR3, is KAGVTQTPRYLIKTRGQQVTLSCSPISGHRSVSWYQQTPGQGLQFLFEYFSETQRNKGNFPGRFSGRQFSNSRSEMNVSTLELGDSALYLCASSPNSDILSTDTQYFGPGTRLTVL.

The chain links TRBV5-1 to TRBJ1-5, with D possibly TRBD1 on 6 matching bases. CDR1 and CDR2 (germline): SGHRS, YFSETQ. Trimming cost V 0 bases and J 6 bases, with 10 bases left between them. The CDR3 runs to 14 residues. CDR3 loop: CASSLEGGTQPQHF. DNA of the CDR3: TGCGCCAGCAGCTTGGAGGGGGGAACTCAGCCCCAGCATTTT.

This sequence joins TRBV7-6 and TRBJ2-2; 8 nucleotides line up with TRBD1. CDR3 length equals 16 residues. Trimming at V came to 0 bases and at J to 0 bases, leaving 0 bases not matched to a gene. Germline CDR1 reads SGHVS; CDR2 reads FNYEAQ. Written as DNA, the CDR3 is TGTGCCAGCAGCTTAGCACAGGGGGCGAACACCGGGGAGCTGTTTTTT. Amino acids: CASSLAQGANTGELFF. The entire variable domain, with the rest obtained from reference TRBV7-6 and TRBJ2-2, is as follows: GAGVSQSPRYKVTKRGQDVALRCDPISGHVSLYWYRQALGQGPEFLTYFNYEAQQDKSGLPNDRFSAERPEGSISTLTIQRTEQRDSAMYRCASSLAQGANTGELFFGEGSRLTVL.

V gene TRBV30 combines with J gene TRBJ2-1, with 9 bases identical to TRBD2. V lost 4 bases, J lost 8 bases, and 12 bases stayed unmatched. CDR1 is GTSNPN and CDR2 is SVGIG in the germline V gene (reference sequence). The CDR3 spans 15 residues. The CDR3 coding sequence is TGTGCCTGGACTCAGGCGGGGGGGTCAATGGATGAGCAGTTCTTC. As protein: CAWTQAGGSMDEQFF.

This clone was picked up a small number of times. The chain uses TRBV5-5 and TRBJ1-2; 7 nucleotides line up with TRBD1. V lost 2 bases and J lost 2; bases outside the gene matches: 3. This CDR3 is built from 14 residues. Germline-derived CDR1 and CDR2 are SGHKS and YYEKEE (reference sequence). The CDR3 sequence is CASSFGGQNYGYTF. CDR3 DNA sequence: TGTGCCAGCAGCTTTGGGGGACAGAACTATGGCTACACCTTC.

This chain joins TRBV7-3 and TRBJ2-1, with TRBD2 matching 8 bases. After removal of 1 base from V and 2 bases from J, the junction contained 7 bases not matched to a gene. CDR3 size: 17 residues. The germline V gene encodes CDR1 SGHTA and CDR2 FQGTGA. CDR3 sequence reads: CASSLNPRGGPYNEQFF. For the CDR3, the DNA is TGTGCCAGCAGCTTAAACCCCCGGGGGGGCCCCTACAATGAGCAGTTCTTC.

CDR3 coding DNA: TGTGCCAGCAGCTTAAGTGGGGGCGGGGTCACTGAAGCTTTCTTT. This sequence encodes CASSLSGGGVTEAFF. The chain carries TRBV7-9 and TRBJ1-1; a weak D match, TRBD1 (6 bases). The length of the CDR3 is 15 residues. V was cut by 2 bases and J by 4 bases, with 14 bases left in between. The germline V gene encodes CDR1 SEHNR and CDR2 FQNEAQ (reference sequence).

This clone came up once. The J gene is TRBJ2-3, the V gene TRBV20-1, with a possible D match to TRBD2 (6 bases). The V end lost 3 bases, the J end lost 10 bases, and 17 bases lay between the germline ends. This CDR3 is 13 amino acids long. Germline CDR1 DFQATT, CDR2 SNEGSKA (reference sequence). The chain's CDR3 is CSASFGGTSAQYF. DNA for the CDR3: TGCAGTGCTAGTTTCGGGGGTACATCAGCGCAGTATTTT.